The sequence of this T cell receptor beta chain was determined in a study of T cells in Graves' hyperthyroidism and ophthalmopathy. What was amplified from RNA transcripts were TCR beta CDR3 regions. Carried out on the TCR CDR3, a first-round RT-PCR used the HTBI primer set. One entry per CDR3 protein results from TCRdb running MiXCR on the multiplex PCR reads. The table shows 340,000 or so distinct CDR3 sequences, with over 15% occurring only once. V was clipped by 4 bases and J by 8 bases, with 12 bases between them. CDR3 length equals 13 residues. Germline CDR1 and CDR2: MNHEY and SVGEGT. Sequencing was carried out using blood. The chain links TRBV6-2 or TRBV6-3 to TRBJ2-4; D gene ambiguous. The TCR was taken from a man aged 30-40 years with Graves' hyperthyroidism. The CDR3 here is CASSWAWVDIQYF. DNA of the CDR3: TGTGCCAGCAGTTGGGCGTGGGTAGACATTCAGTACTTC.